One sample yielded the 27 T cell receptor beta chains listed below, sequenced in a study of shared clonotypes between healthy human individuals. Only in-frame clones appear in the TCRdb table, and some are missing; sequencing was by immunoSEQ multiplex PCR. The data show some 680,000 clones, around three quarters seen once. The sequenced sample consisted of memory CD4+ T cells sorted from blood. Subset meaning: CD45RA-negative fraction. These receptors came from a woman in her 30s in good health.

The chain couples TRBV28 to TRBJ2-1; a possible D gene is TRBD2 (6 bases). Germline-derived CDR1 and CDR2 are MDHEN and SYDVKM. The CDR3 loop spans 16 amino acids. Trimming removed 5 bases at V and 3 bases at J, with 17 bases between. The CDR3 sequence is CASSESGTHYYNEQFF. As DNA, the CDR3 is TGTGCCAGCAGTGAATCCGGGACTCATTACTACAATGAGCAGTTCTTC. Based on the CDR3 plus reference TRBV28 and TRBJ2-1, the full variable domain is DVKVTQSSRYLVKRTGEKVFLECVQDMDHENMFWYRQDPGLGLRLIYFSYDVKMKEKGDIPEGYSVSREKKERFSLILESASTNQTSMYLCASSESGTHYYNEQFFGPGTRLTVL.

The V call is TRBV10-2, the J call TRBJ1-1, with TRBD1 as a possible D gene (5 bases). Deletions cut 5 bases from V and 4 bases from J, with 11 bases between. From germline, CDR1 is WSHSY and CDR2 SAAADI. The CDR3 covers 13 residues. The CDR3: CASSQGNVTEAFF. CDR3 nucleotides: TGCGCCAGCAGTCAGGGTAATGTCACTGAAGCTTTCTTT.

This clone has just a few counts. The chain couples TRBV15 to TRBJ2-7; D is possibly TRBD2 (6 bases). Between the trimmed V and J ends, which lost 3 bases and 5 bases, there was a span of 11 bases. The CDR3 sequence is 13 residues long. Germline-derived CDR1 and CDR2 are LNHNV and YYDKDF (reference sequence). In nucleotides, the CDR3 is TGTGCCACCAGCAGCGGCCGCGGGAACGAGCAGTACTTC. Its translation is CATSSGRGNEQYF.

V usage is TRBV30 and J usage is TRBJ1-2, with TRBD1 matching over 7 bases. CDR3 size: 13 residues. Germline-derived CDR1 and CDR2 are GTSNPN and SVGIG (reference sequence). The ends lost 1 base at V and 7 bases at J; junction bases unmatched: 6. CDR3 sequence (DNA): TGTGCCTGGAGTGGACAGGGCCTCGGTGGCTACACCTTC. This gives the protein CAWSGQGLGGYTF.

A few counts support this clone. The CDR3 coding sequence is TGTGCCAGCGACGATAGGGGGATCGGGGAGCTGTTTTTT. Protein product: CASDDRGIGELFF. V and J are TRBV7-9 and TRBJ2-2, with D perhaps matching TRBD1 (6 bases). Trimming took off 8 bases at V and 7 bases at J, with 14 bases between the two ends. The CDR3 has 13 residues. The germline CDR1 and CDR2 sequences are SEHNR and FQNEAQ (reference sequence).

The CDR3 DNA is TGTGCCAGTACCTCGGACAGGGCTAATGAAAAACTGTTTTTT. Encoded protein: CASTSDRANEKLFF. The chain has TRBV19 and TRBJ1-4; 8 bases map to TRBD1. The CDR3 loop spans 14 amino acids. Germline V gene sequence: CDR1 LNHDA, CDR2 SQIVND (reference sequence). Trimming at V came to 7 bases and at J to 3 bases, leaving 4 bases not matched to a gene. The full variable domain, with the rest looked up from reference TRBV19 and TRBJ1-4, is DGGITQSPKYLFRKEGQNVTLSCEQNLNHDAMYWYRQDPGQGLRLIYYSQIVNDFQKGDIAEGYSVSREKKESFPLTVTSAQKNPTAFYLCASTSDRANEKLFFGSGTQLSVL.

The chain carries TRBV6-1 and TRBJ2-3, with TRBD2 identical over 10 bases. CDR1 MNHNS and CDR2 SASEGT come from the germline V gene. This CDR3 has 14 residues. Trimming cost V 10 bases and J 2 bases; bases outside gene matches: 6. The CDR3 here is CATRTSGNTDTQYF. CDR3 sequence (DNA): TGTGCCACCCGGACTAGCGGAAACACAGATACGCAGTATTTT.

The gene calls are TRBV4-1 and TRBJ2-5; perhaps TRBD2 as D (6 bases). Germline lookup yields CDR1 MGHRA and CDR2 YSYEKL. The CDR3 has 17 amino acids. Trimming stripped 3 bases from V and 1 base from J, with 18 bases between. CDR3 nucleotides: TGCGCCAGCAGCCATCACAACCCCGCGGGAATCCAAGAGACCCAGTACTTC. This gives the protein CASSHHNPAGIQETQYF.

This clone was detected only a few times. The J gene is TRBJ2-1, the V gene TRBV5-4; TRBD2 matches 16 bases. The V gene end was trimmed by 4 bases and the J gene end by 8 bases; junction bases not matched to a gene: 15. Germline CDR1 is SGHNT and CDR2 is YYREEE (reference sequence). The CDR3 consists of 19 residues. Here the CDR3 reads CASSDTKPGLAGGPDEQFF. CDR3 coding DNA: TGTGCCAGCAGCGATACCAAGCCGGGACTAGCGGGAGGGCCCGATGAGCAGTTCTTC.

This clone was seen a single time. A much larger clone is a single base away; this may be a read error. V and J are TRBV6-5 and TRBJ1-1; 8 bases match TRBD1. This CDR3 contains 15 residues. The V gene's germline CDR1 is MNHEY and CDR2 SVGAGI. The V gene end was trimmed by 5 bases and the J gene end by 4 bases; junction bases not matched to a gene: 9. CDR3 DNA sequence: TGTGCCAGCAGTCCCAATAGCAGGGGGCCCACTGAAGCTTTCTTT. Its protein is CASSPNSRGPTEAFF.

This chain links TRBV18 with TRBJ2-7; D unclear. The CDR3 runs 13 residues. In germline, CDR1 is KGHSH, CDR2 LQKENI. The V end lost 1 base, the J end lost 7 bases, and 11 bases lay between the germline ends. CDR3 residues: CASSPLYPPEQYF. The CDR3 DNA reads TGTGCCAGCTCACCACTTTATCCCCCGGAGCAGTACTTC.

The chain combines TRBV7-3 with TRBJ2-2; 9 nucleotides line up with TRBD2. CDR3 size: 15 residues. V shed 8 bases, J shed 5 bases, and the junction held 9 bases outside the gene matches. CDR1 and CDR2 (germline): SGHTA, FQGTGA. This CDR3 is CASGDSGSMTGELFF. In DNA, the CDR3 is TGTGCCAGCGGGGATAGCGGGAGCATGACCGGGGAGCTGTTTTTT.

In DNA, the CDR3 is TGTGCCAGCAGCCGCATTCGCGGGAAACCCTACGAGCAGTACTTC. Encoded protein: CASSRIRGKPYEQYF. This chain uses TRBV11-2 with TRBJ2-7; D might be TRBD2 (6 bases). Trimming removed 5 bases from V and 2 bases from J, with 16 bases in between. The CDR3 loop spans 15 amino acids. CDR1 is SGHAT and CDR2 is FQNNGV in the germline V gene.

V is TRBV5-1 and J is TRBJ2-2; D gene ambiguous. V shed 0 bases and J shed 4 bases, with 7 bases lying between them. In germline, CDR1 is SGHRS, CDR2 YFSETQ. The CDR3 is 14 amino acids. In nucleotides, the CDR3 is TGCGCCAGCAGCTTGGATACGGGCACCGGGGAGCTGTTTTTT. It encodes CASSLDTGTGELFF.

The rearrangement joins TRBV5-4 to TRBJ2-5; 8 nucleotides agree with TRBD2. The CDR3 sequence is 17 residues long. J lost 5 bases, V lost 4 bases, and 16 bases had no gene match. Per the germline V gene, CDR1 is SGHNT and CDR2 is YYREEE (reference sequence). CDR3 nucleotide sequence: TGTGCCAGCAGCGCTTCAGATCGGACTAGCAAGTTGGAGACCCAGTACTTC. Translation gives CASSASDRTSKLETQYF.

The chain recombines TRBV18 with TRBJ2-3; no firm D call. CDR1 and CDR2 from the germline V gene are KGHSH and LQKENI. This CDR3 spans 12 amino acids. Trimming pared 3 bases from V and 4 bases from J, leaving 5 bases between. The CDR3 bases are TGTGCCAGCTCACCCACCTCAGATACGCAGTATTTT. This encodes CASSPTSDTQYF.

The rearrangement links TRBV5-4 to TRBJ2-3, with 8 nucleotides matching TRBD2. The germline gives CDR1 SGHNT, CDR2 YYREEE (reference sequence). The CDR3 runs 15 residues. J lost 0 bases, V lost 2 bases, and 2 bases had no gene match. The CDR3 spells CASSLAGASTDTQYF. The CDR3 region has the DNA TGTGCCAGCAGCTTAGCGGGAGCCAGCACAGATACGCAGTATTTT.

The chain is built from TRBV11-2 and TRBJ2-7; D uncertain. Trimming left V 2 bases short and J 0 bases short, with 17 bases between. CDR1 and CDR2 from the germline V gene are SGHAT and FQNNGV. The CDR3 loop spans 17 amino acids. CDR3: CASSLQASTSSSYEQYF. CDR3 bases: TGTGCCAGCAGCTTACAAGCTTCGACGTCGAGCTCCTACGAGCAGTACTTC.

This chain joins TRBV15 and TRBJ2-7; 10 bases agree with TRBD1. Losses at the gene ends were 5 bases for V and 1 base for J; bases not matched to a gene: 2. Germline assignment: CDR1 LNHNV and CDR2 YYDKDF (reference sequence). This CDR3 region has 14 residues. The CDR3 DNA follows: TGTGCCACCAGCGGGACAGGGGTTTCCTACGAGCAGTACTTC. Its translation is CATSGTGVSYEQYF.

The CDR3 reads CASKDGWGSEKLFF. CDR3 DNA sequence: TGTGCCAGCAAAGATGGGTGGGGGAGCGAAAAACTGTTTTTT. The chain carries TRBV27 and TRBJ1-4; tentative D call: TRBD1 (5 bases). From germline, CDR1 is MNHEY and CDR2 SMNVEV (reference sequence). Trimming took 7 bases from V and 8 from J, leaving 17 bases between them. The CDR3 has 14 amino acids.

This chain links TRBV19 with TRBJ1-1; D is unresolved. The CDR3 is made up of 23 amino acids. V lost 0 bases to trimming and J lost 4 bases, with 36 bases between them. Germline V gene lookup returns CDR1 LNHDA and CDR2 SQIVND (reference sequence). The CDR3 sequence: CASSIERPYIGLSIRGTGTEAFF. In DNA, the CDR3 is TGTGCCAGTAGTATAGAACGGCCGTATATCGGGTTGTCGATACGGGGAACGGGCACTGAAGCTTTCTTT.

This chain uses TRBV4-1 with TRBJ2-2; the D gene could be TRBD1 or TRBD2 (5 bases each). The V gene lost 2 bases and the J gene lost 2 bases, with 18 bases spanning the gap. Per germline, CDR1 MGHRA and CDR2 YSYEKL. The CDR3 runs to 18 residues. CDR3: CASSQWYPGRDNTGELFF. The CDR3 DNA reads TGCGCCAGCAGCCAATGGTATCCGGGACGGGATAACACCGGGGAGCTGTTTTTT.

The V call is TRBV6-5, the J call TRBJ2-1; 8 bases are a match to TRBD1. CDR3 length: 12 residues. Germline trimming cut 6 bases from V and 9 bases from J; bases unmatched to any gene: 4. Germline V CDR1 and CDR2: MNHEY, SVGAGI. CDR3 loop: CASRTGDAEQFF. CDR3 sequence (DNA): TGTGCCAGCAGGACAGGGGACGCTGAGCAGTTCTTC.

V is TRBV19 and J is TRBJ1-2, with TRBD1 matching over 12 bases. This CDR3 region has 14 residues. V lost 5 bases, J lost 4 bases, and 2 bases stayed unmatched. Germline CDR1 LNHDA, CDR2 SQIVND (reference sequence). CDR3 loop: CASSGTGGTYGYTF. CDR3 nucleotide sequence: TGTGCCAGTAGTGGGACAGGGGGCACCTATGGCTACACCTTC.

In DNA form, the CDR3 reads TGCGCCAGCAGTGATGGGACAGGGGTTGGCACAGATACGCAGTATTTT. Translation: CASSDGTGVGTDTQYF. This chain joins TRBV10-1 and TRBJ2-3, with 10 bases lining up with TRBD1. The CDR3 contains 16 residues. Germline trimming cut 3 bases from V and 1 base from J; bases unmatched to any gene: 4. Germline-derived CDR1 and CDR2 are WNHNN and SYGVQD (reference sequence).

V gene TRBV6-6 combines with J gene TRBJ1-5, with 10 bases lining up with TRBD1. Germline CDR1 MNHNY, CDR2 SVGAGI (reference sequence). The trim removed 5 bases at V and 5 bases at J, leaving 9 bases unmatched. The CDR3 loop spans 16 amino acids. This CDR3 is CASSGKGQGIHQPQHF. Here the CDR3 DNA reads TGTGCCAGCAGTGGCAAGGGACAGGGGATCCATCAGCCCCAGCATTTT.

CDR3 nucleotide sequence: TGCGCCAGCAGCTTGGCCGGGACAGGGGGCGCAGATACGCAGTATTTT. Its translation is CASSLAGTGGADTQYF. The rearrangement links TRBV5-1 to TRBJ2-3; TRBD1 matches at 12 bases. The trim removed 0 bases at V and 4 bases at J, leaving 3 bases unmatched. Germline V gene lookup returns CDR1 SGHRS and CDR2 YFSETQ. The CDR3 extends over 16 amino acids.